This section outlines one T cell receptor (beta chain) sequence together with its context. Its antigen is as yet unknown. The entry originates in a study of cytomegalovirus exposure and HLA in healthy donors. Study information: In an earlier analysis, approximately 120 million unique TCR beta sequences were found from 150 million to 200 million T cells. Notes on the study in general: TCR beta V segments were, for the most part, productive about 87% or about 30% of the time in an earlier analysis.

The PCR ran on 60 Vbeta and 13 Jbeta primers. Methods used by the authors: Unique TCR beta chains numbered around 75 million in a later analysis, with about 9.9 million shared. Some clones are missing from TCRdb's copy, which holds only in-frame ones; the method was immunoSEQ multiplex PCR. The D gene and trimming were derived from the DNA, and the V and J assignments and clone size from that table. The sample lists roughly 180,000 clones, over 80% occurring once. The sequenced sample consisted of PBMCs. This TCR derives from a boy aged 2 to 9 in good health and CMV-seronegative.

CDR3 sequence reads: CASLGLAGNTGELFF. The CDR3 nucleotides are TGTGCCAGCCTGGGACTAGCGGGGAACACCGGGGAGCTGTTTTTT. The V gene is TRBV2, the J gene TRBJ2-2; 12 nucleotides agree with TRBD2. V trimming: 8 bases; J trimming: 1 base; junction bases outside the gene matches: 2. Germline V gene data show CDR1 as SNHLY and CDR2 as FYNNEI. The CDR3 length is 15 residues.